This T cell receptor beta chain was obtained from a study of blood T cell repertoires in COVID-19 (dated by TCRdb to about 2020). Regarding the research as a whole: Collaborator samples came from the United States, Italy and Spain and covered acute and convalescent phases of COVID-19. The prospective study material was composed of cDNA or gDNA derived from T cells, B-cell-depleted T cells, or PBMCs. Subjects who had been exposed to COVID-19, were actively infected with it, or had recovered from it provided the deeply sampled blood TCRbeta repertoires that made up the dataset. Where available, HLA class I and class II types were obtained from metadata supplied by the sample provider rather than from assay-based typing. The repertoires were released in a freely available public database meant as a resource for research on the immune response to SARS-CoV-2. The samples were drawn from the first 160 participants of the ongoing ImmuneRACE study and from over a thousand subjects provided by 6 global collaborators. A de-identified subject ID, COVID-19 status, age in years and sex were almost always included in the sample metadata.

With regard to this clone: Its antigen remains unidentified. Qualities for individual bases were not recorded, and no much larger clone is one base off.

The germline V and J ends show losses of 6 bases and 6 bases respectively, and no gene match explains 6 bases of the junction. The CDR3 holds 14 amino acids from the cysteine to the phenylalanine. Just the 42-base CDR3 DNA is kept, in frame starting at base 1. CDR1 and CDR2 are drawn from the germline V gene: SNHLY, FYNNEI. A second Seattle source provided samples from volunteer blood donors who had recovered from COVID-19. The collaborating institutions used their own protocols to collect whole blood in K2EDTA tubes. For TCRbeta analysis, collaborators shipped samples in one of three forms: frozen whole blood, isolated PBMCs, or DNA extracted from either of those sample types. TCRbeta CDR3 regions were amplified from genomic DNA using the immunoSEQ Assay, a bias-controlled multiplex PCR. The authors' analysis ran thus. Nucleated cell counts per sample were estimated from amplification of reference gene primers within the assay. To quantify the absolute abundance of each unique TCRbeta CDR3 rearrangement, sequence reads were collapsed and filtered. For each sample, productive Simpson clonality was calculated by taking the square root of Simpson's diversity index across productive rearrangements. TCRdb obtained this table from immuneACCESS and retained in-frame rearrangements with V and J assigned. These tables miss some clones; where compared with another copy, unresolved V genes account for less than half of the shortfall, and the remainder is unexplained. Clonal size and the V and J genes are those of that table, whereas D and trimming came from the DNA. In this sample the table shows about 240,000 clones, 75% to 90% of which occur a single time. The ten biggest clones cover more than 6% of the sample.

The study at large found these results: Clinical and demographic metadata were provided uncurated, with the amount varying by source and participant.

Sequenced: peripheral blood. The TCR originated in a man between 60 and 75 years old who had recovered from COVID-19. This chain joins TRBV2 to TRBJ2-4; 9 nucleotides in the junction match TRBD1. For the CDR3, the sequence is CASRGDRAGNIQYF. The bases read TGTGCCAGCAGAGGGGACAGGGCCGGAAACATTCAGTACTTC.